One and the same sample provided the 2 T cell receptor beta chains below, sequenced in a study of T-cell memory formation after mild COVID-19. TCRdb independently ran MiXCR on the 5' RACE reads; one entry per CDR3 protein. In the table there are 430,000 or so distinct CDR3 sequences, 20% to 25% of which are singletons. Sequencing was done on a sample of PBMCs or a T cell subset sorted from them (not recorded which). The receptor set was obtained from an adult woman who had mild COVID-19 (a few samples of this study predate the infection). Cell type and time point are not known.

CDR3 nucleotides: TGTGCCAGCAGAGTTGGACAGGGGGTATACCAGCAGTACTTC. It yields the protein CASRVGQGVYQQYF. V gene TRBV6-5 combines with J gene TRBJ2-7, with TRBD1 matching 10 bases. The CDR3 consists of 14 residues. Germline trimming cut 6 bases from V and 8 bases from J; bases unmatched to any gene: 10. Looked up from germline, CDR1 is MNHEY and CDR2 is SVGAGI.

The chain uses TRBV5-5 and TRBJ1-1, with TRBD1 matching 9 bases. J was trimmed by 0 bases and V by 4 bases; bases with no gene match: 10. This CDR3 has 17 amino acids. Germline CDR1 reads SGHKS; CDR2 reads YYEKEE (reference sequence). CDR3 amino acids: CASSAGQGKMVNTEAFF. CDR3 sequence (DNA): TGTGCCAGCAGCGCGGGACAGGGTAAAATGGTGAACACTGAAGCTTTCTTT.